This TCR beta chain is drawn from a study of cytomegalovirus exposure and HLA in healthy donors. Study-wide results and limits: Researchers counted around 170 TCR beta chains as cytomegalovirus-associated.

CDR3 length equals 14 residues. Trimming took off 5 bases at V and 1 base at J, with 9 bases between the two ends. Germline loops: CDR1 SEHNR, CDR2 FQNEAQ (reference sequence). With respect to this clone: Its specificity is unknown.

In the PCR, 60 Vbeta and 13 Jbeta primers were used. Clones were sequenced by immunoSEQ multiplex PCR, and TCRdb holds only the in-frame ones, with some missing. Its table lists approximately 190,000 clones. Sequencing was carried out using PBMCs. This receptor was obtained from a man in his thirties or forties in good health and CMV-seronegative. The J gene is TRBJ2-1, the V gene TRBV7-9; D is unclear. The CDR3, as DNA: TGTGCCAGCAGCCCTCTCAGTTCCTACAATGAGCAGTTCTTC. Translated: CASSPLSSYNEQFF.